The rows below give T cell receptor beta chains drawn from one sample of a study of blood T cell repertoires in COVID-19. The assay was immunoSEQ multiplex PCR, and TCRdb's table has in-frame clones only and misses some. The table includes under 200,000 clones, 88% detected once. Sequencing was performed on peripheral blood. The receptors were gathered from a man in his forties with active or convalescent COVID-19. Both conserved end residues are trimmed from each CDR3. Clone sizes are given selectively: once, few, many, or a class where the clone is expanded.

>TRBV7-9|TRBJ1-2|.
ASSFPGGGTYGYT
>TRBV7-9|TRBJ1-2|.
ASSPGAPDYGYT
>TRBV4-2|TRBJ2-3|.
ASSPLERGATDTQY
>TRBV4-3|TRBJ2-5|.
ASSQLPGLKETQY
>TRBV7-8|TRBJ1-2|.
ASSFIGDGYT
>TRBV19|TRBJ1-2|.
ASSRDWRYGYT
>TRBV3-1/TRBV3-2|TRBJ2-4|once
ASSQGSGKNIQY
>TRBV18|TRBJ2-2|.
ASSFRTGDAFPGELF
>TRBV5-1|TRBJ2-7|.
ASSLDPGVAYEQY
>TRBV27|TRBJ1-5|.
ASNSQGYGQPQH
>TRBV27|TRBJ1-1|few
ASSNRGGNTEAF
>TRBV7-9|TRBJ2-2|.
ASSLVGGYHTGELF
>TRBV2|TRBJ1-1|.
ASSEAGGREAF
>TRBV5-1|TRBJ2-1|once
ASSLVGLAGSYNEQF
>TRBV5-1|TRBJ2-7|.
ASSIAGDSSYEQY
>TRBV24-1|TRBJ1-5|.
ATSEGGSNQPQH
>TRBV19|TRBJ2-7|many
ASSSGTVLEQY